These 19 T cell receptor beta chains came from one sample sequenced in a study of T cells after yellow fever vaccination. TCRdb passed the 5' RACE reads through MiXCR, listing each CDR3 protein once. The sample includes just under 600,000 distinct CDR3 sequences, about 14% of them seen just once. Sequencing was performed on PBMCs, taken on the day of the yellow fever booster vaccination. The receptors here all came from a young man who received the YFV17D yellow fever vaccine.

This clonotype was found a few times. This chain joins TRBV9 and TRBJ1-2; possible D gene TRBD1, 5 bases. CDR1 and CDR2 (germline): SGDLS, YYNGEE. The CDR3 has 13 residues. V shed 3 bases and J shed 7 bases, with 13 bases lying between them. CDR3 residues: CASSGRVGVGYTF. In DNA, the CDR3 is TGTGCCAGCAGCGGGCGGGTAGGGGTTGGCTACACCTTC.

The chain is built from TRBV10-3 and TRBJ2-7; TRBD2 agrees at 13 bases. V lost 2 bases to trimming and J lost 2 bases; unmatched junction nucleotides: 9. The CDR3 is 18 residues long. In germline, CDR1 is ENHRY, CDR2 SYGVKD. The CDR3 region has the DNA TGTGCCATCAGTGAGGGACTAGCGGGAGCCGGGTCAACCTACGAGCAGTACTTC. It codes for CAISEGLAGAGSTYEQYF.

This clonotype was observed a handful of times. The chain couples TRBV6-2 or TRBV6-3 to TRBJ2-3; TRBD2 matches 14 bases. The J segment lost 2 bases and the V segment lost 4 bases, leaving 14 bases of the junction unmatched. The CDR3 is 20 residues long. Germline CDR1 MNHEY, CDR2 SVGEGT. CDR3 region: CASSSFRGLAGGTITDTQYF. DNA for the CDR3: TGTGCCAGCAGTTCCTTCCGCGGACTAGCGGGAGGAACTATCACAGATACGCAGTATTTT.

J is TRBJ1-1 and V is TRBV10-3; no clear D gene. The length of the CDR3 is 13 residues. V shed 2 bases and J shed 2 bases, with 6 bases lying between them. CDR1 is ENHRY and CDR2 is SYGVKD in the germline V gene. This CDR3 reads CAISEGYNTEAFF. CDR3 sequence (DNA): TGTGCCATCAGTGAGGGATATAACACTGAAGCTTTCTTT.

CDR3 residues: CASSRGQPYEQYF. The DNA for the CDR3 is TGTGCCAGTAGCCGGGGACAGCCTTACGAGCAGTACTTC. V gene TRBV19 combines with J gene TRBJ2-7; 7 positions agree with TRBD1. The germline CDR1 and CDR2 sequences are LNHDA and SQIVND (reference sequence). The CDR3 has 13 amino acids. The J segment lost 4 bases and the V segment lost 6 bases, leaving 6 bases of the junction unmatched.

The chain combines TRBV11-2 with TRBJ2-1; TRBD1 matches at 7 bases. V dropped 4 bases and J dropped 1; count of bases not matched to a gene: 13. This CDR3 has 18 amino acids. The V gene's germline CDR1 is SGHAT and CDR2 FQNNGV. CDR3 residues: CASSSSRQGVQSYNEQFF. The CDR3 nucleotides are TGTGCCAGCAGCTCCTCTCGTCAGGGGGTCCAATCCTACAATGAGCAGTTCTTC.

The rearrangement joins TRBV15 to TRBJ2-1, with 7 bases aligning to TRBD2. This CDR3 has 16 residues. Germline CDR1 and CDR2: LNHNV and YYDKDF (reference sequence). Losses at the gene ends were 1 base for V and 6 bases for J; bases not matched to a gene: 9. CDR3 DNA: TGTGCCACCAGCAGAGGGGCCTTGGGGGAGGGCAATGAGCAGTTCTTC. This gives the protein CATSRGALGEGNEQFF. Full variable domain (outside the CDR3, taken from reference TRBV15 and TRBJ2-1): DAMVIQNPRYQVTQFGKPVTLSCSQTLNHNVMYWYQQKSSQAPKLLFHYYDKDFNNEADTPDNFQSRRPNTSFCFLDIRSPGLGDTAMYLCATSRGALGEGNEQFFGPGTRLTVL.

J is TRBJ2-1 and V is TRBV7-8; tentative D call: TRBD2 (6 bases). The CDR3 covers 12 residues. The germline gives CDR1 SGHVS, CDR2 FQNEAQ. Trimming pared 3 bases from V and 12 bases from J, leaving 12 bases between. The CDR3 DNA is TGTGCCAGCAGCTTTCTGGTGGAGGGGCAGTTCTTC. Translation gives CASSFLVEGQFF.

The chain couples TRBV4-3 to TRBJ2-5; 8 bases fit TRBD1. The V gene's germline CDR1 is LGHNA and CDR2 YSLEER. This CDR3 is built from 16 residues. Losses at the gene ends were 1 base for V and 1 base for J; bases not matched to a gene: 5. CDR3 bases: TGCGCCAGCAGCCAAGGGAGAACAGGGGGCCAAGAGACCCAGTACTTC. Translation: CASSQGRTGGQETQYF.

The chain employs TRBV24-1 and TRBJ2-1; 11 bases are a match to TRBD2. In germline, CDR1 is KGHDR, CDR2 SFDVKD. Germline trimming cut 4 bases from V and 0 bases from J; bases unmatched to any gene: 7. The CDR3 is 18 amino acids. In DNA form, the CDR3 reads TGTGCCACCAGTGACCGGACTAGCGGGTTAAGCTCCTACAATGAGCAGTTCTTC. Protein: CATSDRTSGLSSYNEQFF.

The genes are TRBV20-1 and TRBJ2-7; TRBD2 agrees at 10 bases. V lost 6 bases to trimming and J lost 2 bases; unmatched junction nucleotides: 7. Germline V gene sequence: CDR1 DFQATT, CDR2 SNEGSKA (reference sequence). The CDR3 has 14 residues. The CDR3 reads CSARRTSGTYEQYF. The CDR3, as DNA: TGCAGTGCACGCCGGACTAGCGGTACCTACGAGCAGTACTTC.

The table lists this clonotype with many counts. The rearrangement links TRBV6-5 to TRBJ2-5, with 7 bases fitting TRBD2. Germline loops: CDR1 MNHEY, CDR2 SVGAGI. V trimming: 5 bases; J trimming: 5 bases; junction bases outside the gene matches: 5. The CDR3 loop spans 13 amino acids. CDR3 coding DNA: TGTGCCAGCAGTCCCGGACTAGATGAGACCCAGTACTTC. Its protein is CASSPGLDETQYF.

This clonotype was seen a handful of times. The chain employs TRBV27 and TRBJ2-2; the D gene is possibly TRBD2 (6 bases). V was shortened by 2 bases and J by 2 bases, with 18 bases between the two germline ends. Germline V gives CDR1 MNHEY, CDR2 SMNVEV (reference sequence). The CDR3 is made up of 18 amino acids. The CDR3 here is CASSLPPLRGGNTGELFF. DNA of the CDR3: TGTGCCAGCAGTTTACCCCCGTTGCGGGGCGGAAACACCGGGGAGCTGTTTTTT.

This clonotype was seen a few times. In DNA, the CDR3 is TGTGCCAGCAGTTACGGATGGGAATCTGAAAAACTGTTTTTT. Encoded protein: CASSYGWESEKLFF. This chain connects TRBV6-5 to TRBJ1-4; no reliable D call. Germline V gives CDR1 MNHEY, CDR2 SVGAGI. The V and J ends lost 2 bases and 7 bases respectively, with 11 bases between them. The length of the CDR3 is 14 residues.

This clonotype was seen a few times. This chain connects TRBV6-1 to TRBJ2-2; TRBD2 aligns across 8 bases. The V and J ends lost 7 bases and 0 bases, in that order; junction bases with no gene match: 4. Germline CDR1 reads MNHNS; CDR2 reads SASEGT. The CDR3 has 15 residues. Here the CDR3 reads CASTSGLANTGELFF. The CDR3 DNA follows: TGTGCCAGCACCTCGGGACTAGCGAACACCGGGGAGCTGTTTTTT.

The rearrangement links TRBV11-2 to TRBJ2-5, with D tentatively TRBD2 (5 bases). The CDR3 has 16 amino acids. V was clipped by 2 bases and J by 4 bases, with 17 bases between them. Per germline, CDR1 SGHAT and CDR2 FQNNGV. The CDR3 region is CASSLRVWRARETQYF. The DNA for the CDR3 is TGTGCCAGCAGCTTAAGGGTATGGCGGGCGCGAGAGACCCAGTACTTC.

About this clonotype itself: The conserved phenylalanine or tryptophan normally closing the CDR3 is absent here, so this likely arose from a read error. V and J are TRBV24-1 and TRBJ2-2; D possibly corresponds to TRBD2 (5 bases). The CDR3 loop spans 12 amino acids. Germline loops: CDR1 KGHDR, CDR2 SFDVKD. With 9 bases removed from V and 4 bases from J, the gap between germline ends came to 8 bases. CDR3 loop: CATQEVTGELFL. DNA of the CDR3: TGTGCCACCCAGGAGGTCACCGGGGAGCTGTTTCTT.

This clonotype was seen more than once but under ten times. The chain uses TRBV14 and TRBJ2-7, with TRBD2 identical over 10 bases. The CDR3 runs 16 residues. V lost 4 bases and J lost 2; bases outside the gene matches: 8. Germline CDR1 reads SGHDN; CDR2 reads FVKESK. The DNA for the CDR3 is TGTGCCAGCAGCCGGGGAATCCTAGCGGGAGCCTACGAGCAGTACTTC. It encodes CASSRGILAGAYEQYF. The full variable domain, with the rest looked up from reference TRBV14 and TRBJ2-7, is EAGVTQFPSHSVIEKGQTVTLRCDPISGHDNLYWYRRVMGKEIKFLLHFVKESKQDESGMPNNRFLAERTGGTYSTLKVQPAELEDSGVYFCASSRGILAGAYEQYFGPGTRLTVT.

The CDR3 DNA reads TGCAGTGCGATACTAGCGGGAGAGACCCAGTACTTC. As protein: CSAILAGETQYF. The chain couples TRBV20-1 to TRBJ2-5; 9 bases match TRBD2. There are 12 residues in the CDR3. Per the germline V gene, CDR1 is DFQATT and CDR2 is SNEGSKA (reference sequence). Germline trimming cut 6 bases from V and 4 bases from J; bases unmatched to any gene: 3.